This is a list of T cell receptor beta chains from one sample in a study of OX40 agonist ivuxolimab in advanced cancers. The method was immunoSEQ multiplex PCR; TCRdb's version includes in-frame clones alone and lacks a portion of them. This table holds tens of thousands of clones, roughly 78% found once. Source: CD4+ or CD8+ T cells sorted from blood, taken in a trial of the OX40 agonist ivuxolimab. All receptors come from an adult with an advanced solid tumor such as melanoma, head and neck, liver or kidney cancer. Both conserved end residues are part of each CDR3. D genes are given only for firm matches.

V gene	J gene	D gene	CDR3 DNA	CDR3 protein
TRBV19	TRBJ2-3	-	TGTGCCAGTAGTCCAGGGGGCGGGAGGGCCGCAGATACGCAGTATTTT	CASSPGGGRAADTQYF
TRBV28	TRBJ1-3	-	TGTGCCACTTCAACAGGGCTTGGAAACACCATATATTTT	CATSTGLGNTIYF
TRBV30	TRBJ1-5	-	TGTGCCTGGGCGGGGGGAGGAAATCAGCCCCAGCATTTT	CAWAGGGNQPQHF
TRBV6-1	TRBJ2-7	-	TGTGCCAGCAGTCTGGCTGCTTCAGGGCAGTACTTC	CASSLAASGQYF
TRBV19	TRBJ1-1	TRBD1	TGTGCCAGTGGGACAGGGAACACTGAAGCTTTCTTT	CASGTGNTEAFF
TRBV15	TRBJ1-3	TRBD1	TGTGCCACCAGCAGATCCGGGGACAGATACTCTGGAAACACCATATATTTT	CATSRSGDRYSGNTIYF
TRBV30	TRBJ2-1	TRBD2	TGTGCCTGGACACGTACTAGCGGTAGAAACAATGAGCAGTTCTTC	CAWTRTSGRNNEQFF
TRBV6-1	TRBJ1-1	-	TGTGCCAGCATGTTGGGGGGGCCGAACACTGAAGCTTTCTTT	CASMLGGPNTEAFF
TRBV12-5	TRBJ1-5	-	TGTGCTAGTGGCCCAGGGGTTCTTCGTAATCAGCCCCAGCATTTT	CASGPGVLRNQPQHF
TRBV5-1	TRBJ1-2	-	TGCGCCAGCAGCCTTTACTTGACAGAGTCTAACTATGGCTACACCTTC	CASSLYLTESNYGYTF
TRBV5-6	TRBJ2-7	TRBD2	TGTGCCAGCAGCTGGACCTCCGGGACTAGCGCCTACGAGCAGTACTTC	CASSWTSGTSAYEQYF
TRBV19	TRBJ2-7	TRBD2	TGTGCCAGTAAACCGGGACTAGCGGGGGGCCAGGACGAGCAGTACTTC	CASKPGLAGGQDEQYF
TRBV6-6	TRBJ1-1	-	TGTGCCAGCAGTTACGGGGGTATGAACACTGAAGCTTTCTTT	CASSYGGMNTEAFF
TRBV5-6	TRBJ2-1	-	TGTGCCAGCAGCTCATCGGGACGAACCAATGAGCAGTTCTTC	CASSSSGRTNEQFF